The 4 T cell receptor beta chains in this list originate from one sample, sequenced in a study. TCRdb re-called the 5' RACE reads with MiXCR, one entry per CDR3 protein. The sample holds about 42,000 distinct CDR3 sequences, approximately 30% seen once. The material sequenced was tumor-infiltrating memory CD4+ T cells sorted from the breast tumor. Noted subset: memory CD4+ T cells, CD4+CD45RO+CD25-. The receptors derive from a female donor with breast cancer.

This chain uses TRBV6-2 or TRBV6-3 with TRBJ2-1; tentative D call: TRBD1 (5 bases). The V end was cut by 7 bases, the J end by 9 bases, with 25 bases between. The CDR3 runs to 16 residues. Germline assignment: CDR1 MNHEY and CDR2 SVGEGT. CDR3 DNA sequence: TGTGCCAGCACCTCGGACACCCCATTGGTGGCTGGTGAGCAGTTCTTC. Amino acids: CASTSDTPLVAGEQFF.

This clonotype was picked up many times. The chain recombines TRBV12-3 or TRBV12-4 with TRBJ2-5; D call uncertain. With 5 bases removed from V and 5 bases from J, the gap between germline ends came to 18 bases. The CDR3 extends over 15 amino acids. CDR3: CASSPPPPSPETQYF. In DNA, the CDR3 is TGTGCCAGCAGTCCCCCGCCCCCTAGTCCGGAGACCCAGTACTTC.

The genes are TRBV7-6 and TRBJ1-1; D is ambiguous. Germline loops: CDR1 SGHVS, CDR2 FNYEAQ. The CDR3 loop spans 13 amino acids. V dropped 5 bases and J dropped 4 bases, with 11 bases sitting between them. CDR3 region: CASSKNLATEAFF. In DNA form, the CDR3 reads TGTGCCAGCAGCAAAAACCTCGCCACTGAAGCTTTCTTT.

V is TRBV20-1 and J is TRBJ2-1, with a weak D call TRBD2 (5 bases). V dropped 6 bases and J dropped 1 base, with 13 bases sitting between them. The CDR3 is made up of 14 amino acids. CDR1 is DFQATT, CDR2 SNEGSKA, per germline (reference sequence). DNA for the CDR3: TGCAGTGCCCCAGAGCGGACGTCCTACAATGAGCAGTTCTTC. Protein product: CSAPERTSYNEQFF.